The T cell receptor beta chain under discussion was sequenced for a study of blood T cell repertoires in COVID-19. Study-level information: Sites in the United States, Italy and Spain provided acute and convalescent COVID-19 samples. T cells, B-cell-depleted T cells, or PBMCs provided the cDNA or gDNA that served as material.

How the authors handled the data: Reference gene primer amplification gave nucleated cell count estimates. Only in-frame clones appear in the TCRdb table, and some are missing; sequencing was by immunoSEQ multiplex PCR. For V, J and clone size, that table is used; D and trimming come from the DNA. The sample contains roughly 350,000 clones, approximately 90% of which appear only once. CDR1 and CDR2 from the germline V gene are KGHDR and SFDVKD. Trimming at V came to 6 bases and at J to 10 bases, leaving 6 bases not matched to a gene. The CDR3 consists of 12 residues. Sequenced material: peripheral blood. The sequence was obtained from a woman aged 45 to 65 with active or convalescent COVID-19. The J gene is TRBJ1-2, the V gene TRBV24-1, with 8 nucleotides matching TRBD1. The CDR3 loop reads CATSHGQGDYTF. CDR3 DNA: TGTGCCACCAGTCACGGACAGGGAGACTACACCTTC.